Below, one T cell receptor beta chain is given with its context. The junction departs from the called germline gene at one end, perhaps through a read error. Beta-chain TCR CDR3 regions were amplified from RNA transcripts. In the first round, RT-PCR was carried out with HTBI primers, and a multiplex PCR formed the second round. TCRdb re-analysed the multiplex PCR reads in MiXCR, keeping a single row per CDR3 protein. Among about 740,000 distinct CDR3 sequences listed, 35% to 50% were seen once. CDR3 length equals 15 residues. Germline CDR1 SGHTA, CDR2 FQGNSA. This record belongs to a study of Graves' ophthalmopathy and Graves' hyperthyroidism.

The specimen sequenced was peripheral blood. This sequence was found in an adult man with Graves' ophthalmopathy. The chain carries TRBV7-2 and TRBJ2-7; 8 bases match TRBD1. The CDR3 loop reads CASSQDFGQGYGQYF. The CDR3 DNA follows: TGTGCCAGCAGCCAAGATTTCGGACAGGGATACGGGCAGTACTTC.